The source of this TCR beta chain is a study of identical twins. Germline CDR1 reads SGHRS; CDR2 reads YFSETQ. The ends lost 4 bases at V and 1 base at J; junction bases unmatched: 5. This CDR3 comprises 15 residues. TCRdb independently ran MiXCR on the 5' RACE reads; one entry per CDR3 protein. Among over 200,000 distinct CDR3 sequences listed, less than 9.5% were seen once. This clonotype was sampled from a woman between 18 and 29 years old in good health. V gene TRBV5-1 combines with J gene TRBJ2-7; 10 nucleotides line up with TRBD1. Sequences were obtained from memory (CD45RO+) T cells sorted from blood. The CDR3 DNA follows: TGCGCCAGCAGCCCGGGACAGGGGATATCCTACGAGCAGTACTTC. The encoded protein is CASSPGQGISYEQYF.